A single sample gave rise to the 8 T cell receptor beta chains below, sequenced in a study of graft-versus-host responses after intestinal transplantation (dated by TCRdb to the early 2020s). Libraries were prepared through the immunoSEQ multiplex PCR assay. In TCRdb, the immuneACCESS table is reduced to in-frame sequences with V and J assigned. These tables do not hold every clone; where another copy was compared, an unresolved V gene accounts for under half, and the others remain unexplained. The sample includes about 21,000 clones, with about 55% observed a single time. Of the sample, over 0.9% falls within the top ten clones. The sample's time point label, in plain terms: cells obtained before transplantation from donor or recipient. Specimen: alloreactive CD4+ T cells from a mixed lymphocyte reaction culture, collected before intestinal transplant. This sample's cell subset or site label indicates: CFSE-low proliferating T cells sorted from roughly six-day pre-transplant mixed lymphocyte reaction (GvH or HvG direction). The receptors were gathered from a human patient who received an intestinal transplant.

V gene TRBV2 combines with J gene TRBJ1-2, with D perhaps matching TRBD1 (5 bases). The CDR3 is 13 residues long. The germline V gene encodes CDR1 SNHLY and CDR2 FYNNEI. Trimming took 5 bases from V and 7 from J, leaving 14 bases between them. The CDR3 is CASSLSRGAGYTF. For the CDR3, the DNA is TGTGCCAGCAGTCTTAGTAGGGGCGCTGGCTACACCTTC.

This clone was recorded a few times. V gene TRBV6-5 combines with J gene TRBJ1-1; the D gene is possibly TRBD1 (5 bases). In germline, CDR1 is MNHEY, CDR2 SVGAGI. Trimming took off 0 bases at V and 6 bases at J, with 17 bases between the two ends. The CDR3 loop spans 16 amino acids. The CDR3 spells CASSYSKGHRGAEAFF. The DNA for the CDR3 is TGTGCCAGCAGTTACTCGAAGGGGCACCGCGGGGCTGAAGCTTTCTTT.

This chain uses TRBV7-2 with TRBJ2-7; D is perhaps TRBD1 (5 bases). Per germline, CDR1 SGHTA and CDR2 FQGNSA. The V and J ends lost 4 bases and 3 bases respectively, with 16 bases between them. The CDR3 is 15 amino acids. CDR3 nucleotide sequence: TGTGCCAGCAGCTCTCAGGGTGGGCTTAACTACGAGCAGTACTTC. Translating it yields CASSSQGGLNYEQYF.

This clone was seen a handful of times. This rearrangement joins TRBV30 to TRBJ1-2, with 7 bases aligning to TRBD1. Unmatched junction bases numbered 8, after V lost 3 bases and J lost 7 bases. This CDR3 is built from 13 residues. Germline V CDR1 and CDR2: GTSNPN, SVGIG (reference sequence). The CDR3 region is CAWRVVTGAGYTF. The CDR3 region has the DNA TGTGCCTGGAGGGTAGTAACAGGGGCTGGCTACACCTTC.

CDR3: CASSYSSRWQPQHF. The CDR3 DNA sequence: TGTGCCAGCAGTTACTCGAGCAGGTGGCAGCCCCAGCATTTT. The chain employs TRBV6-5 and TRBJ1-5, with unresolved D. The CDR3 has 14 residues. CDR1 is MNHEY and CDR2 is SVGAGI in the germline V gene. V gave up 0 bases and J gave up 7 bases, with 10 bases separating them.

The chain couples TRBV6-6 to TRBJ1-6, with 10 bases that match TRBD1. V was clipped by 7 bases and J by 10 bases; unmatched bases: 10. Germline CDR1 MNHNY, CDR2 SVGAGI (reference sequence). The CDR3 is 15 residues long. The CDR3 nucleotides read TGTGCCAGCACTATGACCGGGACAGGGGTCTCACCCCTCCACTTT. This translates into CASTMTGTGVSPLHF.

The V and J genes are TRBV5-4 and TRBJ1-1; D may be TRBD1 (6 bases). The V end lost 3 bases, the J end lost 8 bases, and 20 bases lay between the germline ends. This CDR3 spans 15 amino acids. Germline lookup yields CDR1 SGHNT and CDR2 YYREEE (reference sequence). CDR3 bases: TGTGCCAGCAGCTCCAACAGGGAGGGGTCTGGGGAAGCTTTCTTT. Translated, it gives CASSSNREGSGEAFF.

This chain joins TRBV18 and TRBJ2-3; D might be TRBD1 (6 bases). V was trimmed by 3 bases and J by 5 bases, leaving 12 bases between them. Germline V lookup: CDR1 KGHSH, CDR2 LQKENI. This CDR3 has 14 amino acids. CDR3: CASSPRLQGDTQYF. CDR3 DNA sequence: TGTGCCAGCTCACCTAGACTACAGGGAGATACGCAGTATTTT.